One sample yielded the 20 T cell receptor beta chains listed below, sequenced in a study of blood T cell repertoires in COVID-19 (dated by TCRdb to 2020 to 2021). The library relied on the immunoSEQ multiplex PCR assay. Here the immuneACCESS table is served through TCRdb, limited to in-frame sequences with V and J called. Missing clones are a known gap in these copies; in checked studies unresolved V genes cover under half, and the rest lacks a known reason. The sample has some 90,000 clones on record, less than 85% of them singletons. Together, the top ten hold 11% of the sample. Input material: peripheral blood. All receptors derive from a man in his 70s with active or convalescent COVID-19.

The genes are TRBV6-5 and TRBJ1-1; the D gene is possibly TRBD1 (5 bases). CDR1 and CDR2 from the germline V gene are MNHEY and SVGAGI. CDR3 length equals 11 residues. Trimming cost V 8 bases and J 9 bases, with 13 bases left between them. In DNA form, the CDR3 reads TGTGCCAGCCTCGGGGGGGTGAAAGCTTTCTTT. Translating gives CASLGGVKAFF.

The chain carries TRBV4-1 and TRBJ1-1; 8 bases match TRBD1. Per the germline V gene, CDR1 is MGHRA and CDR2 is YSYEKL. The V gene end was trimmed by 1 base and the J gene end by 6 bases; junction bases not matched to a gene: 1. The CDR3 is 13 amino acids. This CDR3 reads CASSQARGPEAFF. CDR3 in DNA: TGCGCCAGCAGCCAAGCCAGGGGGCCTGAAGCTTTCTTT.

The gene calls are TRBV3-1 (or the pseudogene TRBV3-2) and TRBJ1-1; 11 bases match TRBD1. The junction had 15 bases not matched to a gene; V was cut back by 1 base and J by 2 bases. CDR3 length: 20 residues. Per germline, CDR1 LGHDT and CDR2 YNNKEL (reference sequence). In DNA form, the CDR3 reads TGTGCCAGCAGCCAAGTCGACCCCAGGGACAGGGGGTTCCTAAACACTGAAGCTTTCTTT. Translated: CASSQVDPRDRGFLNTEAFF.

This chain uses TRBV6-5 with TRBJ1-4, with D hard to call. Looked up from germline, CDR1 is MNHEY and CDR2 is SVGAGI. Trimming removed 7 bases from V and 2 bases from J, with 11 bases in between. The CDR3 spans 14 residues. The DNA for the CDR3 is TGTGCCAGCAAACTGACTTGGACTAATGAAAAACTGTTTTTT. This encodes CASKLTWTNEKLFF.

The gene calls are TRBV18 and TRBJ1-1, with D uncertain. Germline loops: CDR1 KGHSH, CDR2 LQKENI. The CDR3 contains 12 residues. Trimming took 2 bases from V and 5 from J, leaving 6 bases between them. CDR3 amino acids: CASSPAGTEAFF. For the CDR3, the DNA is TGTGCCAGCTCACCAGCGGGGACTGAAGCTTTCTTT. Supplemented by reference TRBV18 and TRBJ1-1, the full variable domain reads NAGVMQNPRHLVRRRGQEARLRCSPMKGHSHVYWYRQLPEEGLKFMVYLQKENIIDESGMPKERFSAEFPKEGPSILRIQQVVRGDSAAYFCASSPAGTEAFFGQGTRLTVV.

This sequence joins TRBV19 and TRBJ2-1; 8 bases are a match to TRBD2. CDR1 and CDR2 (germline): LNHDA, SQIVND (reference sequence). This CDR3 region has 17 residues. V lost 3 bases to trimming and J lost 5 bases; unmatched junction nucleotides: 12. The CDR3 region is CASSIGTGGHSDNEQFF. DNA for the CDR3: TGTGCCAGTAGTATCGGGACGGGGGGGCATTCCGACAATGAGCAGTTCTTC.

V gene TRBV11-3 combines with J gene TRBJ2-3, with D perhaps TRBD1 (5 bases). Germline V gene data show CDR1 as SGHNT and CDR2 as YENEEA. Trimming shortened V by 6 bases and J by 7 bases, and 11 bases separated the two germline ends. This CDR3 spans 12 amino acids. CDR3 sequence (DNA): TGTGCCAGCAGTTTGAAGGGGAATACGCAGTATTTT. Amino acid sequence: CASSLKGNTQYF.

The chain has TRBV11-3 and TRBJ2-5; TRBD2 aligns across 10 bases. J was trimmed by 4 bases and V by 4 bases; bases with no gene match: 6. The CDR3 is 15 residues long. Germline CDR1 reads SGHNT; CDR2 reads YENEEA. CDR3 bases: TGTGCCAGCAGCTCGAGCGGGGGGGCCTCAGAGACCCAGTACTTC. Amino acid sequence: CASSSSGGASETQYF.

The CDR3 region is CAHGRAGGEKLFF. The CDR3 bases are TGTGCCCACGGGAGGGCGGGAGGAGAAAAACTGTTTTTT. This chain joins TRBV30 and TRBJ1-4, with unresolved D. Germline-derived CDR1 and CDR2 are GTSNPN and SVGIG (reference sequence). The CDR3 has 13 amino acids. Trimming removed 8 bases at V and 8 bases at J, with 18 bases between. The variable domain in full, completed from reference TRBV30 and TRBJ1-4, reads SQTIHQWPATLVQPVGSPLSLECTVEGTSNPNLYWYRQAAGRGLQLLFYSVGIGQISSEVPQNLSASRPQDRQFILSSKKLLLSDSGFYLCAHGRAGGEKLFFGSGTQLSVL.

This clone was observed once. V is TRBV6-5 and J is TRBJ2-7; the D is unclear. The CDR3 length is 15 residues. Trimming took off 2 bases at V and 2 bases at J, with 13 bases between the two ends. Germline CDR1 reads MNHEY; CDR2 reads SVGAGI. CDR3 sequence: CASSYGSVGAYEQYF. In DNA, the CDR3 is TGTGCCAGCAGTTACGGTTCCGTGGGCGCCTACGAGCAGTACTTC.

V and J are TRBV7-2 and TRBJ2-5; 9 nucleotides align to TRBD2. Trimming at V came to 2 bases and at J to 2 bases, leaving 6 bases not matched to a gene. The CDR3 is 16 residues long. Germline V gene data show CDR1 as SGHTA and CDR2 as FQGNSA. CDR3 DNA: TGTGCCAGCAGCTTATATGCAGCGGGGGGTCAAGAGACCCAGTACTTC. It is translated as CASSLYAAGGQETQYF.

The rearrangement uses TRBV23-1 and TRBJ1-4; TRBD1 might be the D (6 bases). TRBV23-1 is labeled an ORF, and its function is uncertain. Trimming took 0 bases from V and 8 from J, leaving 22 bases between them. This CDR3 comprises 18 residues. CDR3 protein: CASSQSWLQGRLVEKLFF. The CDR3 bases are TGCGCCAGCAGTCAATCTTGGCTACAGGGAAGGTTGGTGGAAAAACTGTTTTTT.

This sequence joins TRBV5-1 and TRBJ2-5, with 8 positions matching TRBD1. After removal of 2 bases from V and 7 bases from J, the junction contained 10 bases not matched to a gene. The germline V gene has CDR1 SGHRS and CDR2 YFSETQ. The CDR3 totals 15 residues. The CDR3 DNA is TGCGCCAGCAGCTTTTCCCCAGGGGGCGTGGGGACCCAGTACTTC. This gives the protein CASSFSPGGVGTQYF.

The chain is built from TRBV30 and TRBJ1-2; tentative D call: TRBD1 (6 bases). Trimming took 2 bases from V and 3 from J, leaving 25 bases between them. CDR1 and CDR2 (germline): GTSNPN, SVGIG (reference sequence). The CDR3 runs 18 residues. The CDR3 spells CAWSSGGPQRGFHYGYTF. For the CDR3, the DNA is TGTGCCTGGAGTTCCGGGGGGCCGCAGCGGGGGTTTCACTATGGCTACACCTTC.

The V call is TRBV3-1 (or the pseudogene TRBV3-2), the J call TRBJ2-7, with 7 bases aligning to TRBD2. This CDR3 has 14 amino acids. Germline V CDR1 and CDR2: LGHDT, YNNKEL (reference sequence). Trimming took 5 bases from V and 3 from J; bases not matched to a gene: 7. The CDR3 DNA sequence: TGTGCCAGCAGCAAACGGGGGGAGGGCTACGAGCAGTACTTC. It encodes CASSKRGEGYEQYF.

The table lists this clone with a count of one. The J gene is TRBJ1-1, the V gene TRBV3-1 (or the pseudogene TRBV3-2); TRBD1 agrees at 7 bases. CDR1 is LGHDT, CDR2 YNNKEL, per germline (reference sequence). The V segment lost 1 base and the J segment 5 bases; nucleotides outside the gene matches: 4. This CDR3 has 14 residues. The CDR3 sequence is CASSQGQGETEAFF. The CDR3 nucleotides are TGTGCCAGCAGCCAAGGACAGGGCGAGACTGAAGCTTTCTTT.

The rearrangement uses TRBV2 and TRBJ1-2, with D perhaps matching TRBD1 (5 bases). CDR3 length: 12 residues. Trimming cost V 8 bases and J 2 bases, with 9 bases left between them. Germline CDR1 reads SNHLY; CDR2 reads FYNNEI. CDR3 loop: CASVRQNYGYTF. The CDR3 nucleotides read TGTGCCAGCGTGAGACAGAACTATGGCTACACCTTC.

The chain employs TRBV2 and TRBJ1-1; 7 bases are shared with TRBD1. This CDR3 region has 18 residues. The V and J ends lost 5 bases and 4 bases, in that order; junction bases with no gene match: 19. Germline CDR1 is SNHLY and CDR2 is FYNNEI. The CDR3 spells CASSRLLTTRQGSTEAFF. The CDR3 DNA follows: TGTGCCAGCAGTAGACTTTTAACCACGAGACAGGGTAGCACTGAAGCTTTCTTT.

J is TRBJ1-5 and V is TRBV2; D remains ambiguous. Germline-derived CDR1 and CDR2 are SNHLY and FYNNEI. Trimming left V 4 bases short and J 2 bases short, with 15 bases between. The CDR3 contains 16 residues. The CDR3 here is CASSGGLGGRNQPQHF. DNA of the CDR3: TGTGCCAGCAGTGGGGGTCTAGGAGGACGCAATCAGCCCCAGCATTTT.

In its sample, this clone was seen once. The V gene is TRBV7-9, the J gene TRBJ2-3; D possibly corresponds to TRBD2 (7 bases). The CDR3 is 15 residues long. V was pared by 6 bases and J by 6 bases, with 19 bases between. Germline V gene data show CDR1 as SEHNR and CDR2 as FQNEAQ (reference sequence). CDR3 coding DNA: TGTGCCAGCAGTCATTACATGGGGGGGCTGGATACGCAGTATTTT. Protein product: CASSHYMGGLDTQYF.